The rows below give T cell receptor beta chains drawn from one sample of a study of cytomegalovirus exposure and HLA in healthy donors. Generated by immunoSEQ multiplex PCR, the TCRdb table keeps only in-frame clones and is missing some. The sample gives approximately 160,000 clones, about two thirds of which show up once; around 4.5% is in the top ten. The sample was PBMCs. The receptors come from a woman aged 18-29 years in good health and CMV-seropositive. Both conserved end residues are part of each CDR3. The D gene is left open where the match is weak. A clone size is listed for some rows: how often the clone was seen (once, few, many), or a class if it is expanded.

D | size | V | CDR3
NA | few | TRBV28 | CASSFDPRGGYTF
TRBD2 | NA | TRBV25-1 | CASSWLADRETQYF
NA | NA | TRBV27 | CASSYGSDGDGYTF
NA | NA | TRBV7-6 | CASSSSGSIYGYTF
NA | NA | TRBV10-3 | CAIRGQRAYEQYF
NA | NA | TRBV10-3 | CAISDSNRLNTEAFF
TRBD1 | NA | TRBV9 | CASSAGGLSEETQYF
TRBD1 | NA | TRBV9 | CASSRGTGVGRDTQYF
NA | NA | TRBV28 | CASSPAGDFYGYTF
TRBD2 | NA | TRBV6-1 | CASNRAGGPYEQYF
NA | NA | TRBV29-1 | CSVQGGPNTEAFF
TRBD1 | NA | TRBV5-1 | CASSEAPRTGSYEQYF
NA | NA | TRBV5-6 | CASSRGSGSQPQHF
TRBD2 | NA | TRBV6-1 | CASGRGAYEQYF
NA | NA | TRBV7-2 | CASSLYDSNTEAFF
NA | NA | TRBV4-1 | CASSLTGTDTQYF
TRBD1 | once | TRBV29-1 | CSVVPGGNTEAFF
TRBD2 | NA | TRBV7-9 | CASSPLRGASYNEQFF
NA | few | TRBV7-9 | CSSSPATGLGYTF
TRBD1 | NA | TRBV5-1 | CASSLGTGIHFAYEQYF
TRBD2 | once | TRBV19 | CASGVPSGIDNEQFF
NA | NA | TRBV14 | CASSQGGRGEQFF